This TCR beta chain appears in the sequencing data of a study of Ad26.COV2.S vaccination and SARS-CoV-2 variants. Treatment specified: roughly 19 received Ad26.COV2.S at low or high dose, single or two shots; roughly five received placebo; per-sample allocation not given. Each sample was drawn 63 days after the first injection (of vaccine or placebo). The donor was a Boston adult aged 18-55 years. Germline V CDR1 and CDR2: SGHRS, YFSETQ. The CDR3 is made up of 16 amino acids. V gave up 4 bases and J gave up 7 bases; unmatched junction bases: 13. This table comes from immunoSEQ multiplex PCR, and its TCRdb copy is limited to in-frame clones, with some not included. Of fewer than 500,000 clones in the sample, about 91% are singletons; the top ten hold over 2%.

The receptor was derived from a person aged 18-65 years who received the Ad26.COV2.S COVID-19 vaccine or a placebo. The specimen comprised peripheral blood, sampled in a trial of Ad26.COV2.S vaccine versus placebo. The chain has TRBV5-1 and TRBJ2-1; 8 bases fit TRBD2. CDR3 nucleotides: TGCGCCAGCAGCACTCAAACCGGGGGGGTACAGAATGAGCAGTTCTTC. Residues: CASSTQTGGVQNEQFF.